This T cell receptor (beta chain) stems from a study of blood T cell repertoires in COVID-19. About the research overall: T cells, B-cell-depleted T cells, or PBMCs provided the cDNA or gDNA that served as material.

Authors' processing steps: Nucleated cell counts were estimated from reference gene primer amplification. Clones were sequenced by immunoSEQ multiplex PCR, and TCRdb holds only the in-frame ones, with some missing. The V and J calls and clone size were taken over from that table, and D and trimming were inferred from the DNA. The data hold 130,000 or so clones, with roughly three quarters observed a single time. CDR3 length: 19 residues. V trimming: 5 bases; J trimming: 6 bases; junction bases outside the gene matches: 22. In germline, CDR1 is SGHTA, CDR2 FQGTGA. Enrollment of patients from Seattle took place during active infection, with longitudinal follow-up.

Sequencing was performed on peripheral blood. The sequence was obtained from a woman in her 70s with COVID-19, enrolled during active disease. The chain joins TRBV7-3 to TRBJ2-1; 7 nucleotides match TRBD2. CDR3 sequence (DNA): TGTGCCAGCAGCCCCAACCGCGAGTCGGGGGGACCACAACGCAATGAGCAGTTCTTC. Translation: CASSPNRESGGPQRNEQFF.